The next 8 T cell receptor beta chains were all read from a single sample in a study of shared clonotypes between healthy human individuals. Here immunoSEQ multiplex PCR was the method, and the copy in TCRdb shows in-frame clones only, minus some. The repertoire consists of more than 500,000 clones, with around 95% occurring once and the leading ten covering approximately 0.067%. Sequencing was performed on naive CD4+ T cells sorted from blood. Subset meaning: CD45RA+ positively selected. The receptors originated from a woman in her 30s in good health.

This chain uses TRBV4-2 with TRBJ2-5; 10 bases map to TRBD2. This CDR3 spans 18 amino acids. In germline, CDR1 is LGHNA, CDR2 YNFKEQ. V shed 1 base, J shed 4 bases, and the junction held 12 bases outside the gene matches. CDR3 residues: CASSQVGSGRPERETQYF. CDR3 bases: TGTGCCAGCAGCCAAGTTGGTAGCGGGAGGCCGGAGAGAGAGACCCAGTACTTC.

The CDR3, as DNA: TGTGCCAGTAGTGGCTCCCCGGGAAGGACTGGAAACACCATATATTTT. Translation: CASSGSPGRTGNTIYF. J is TRBJ1-3 and V is TRBV19; D remains ambiguous. The CDR3 runs to 16 residues. With 5 bases removed from V and 2 bases from J, the gap between germline ends came to 16 bases. From germline, CDR1 is LNHDA and CDR2 SQIVND (reference sequence).

The chain employs TRBV29-1 and TRBJ1-2; TRBD1 matches 8 bases. In germline, CDR1 is SQVTM, CDR2 ANQGSEA. The CDR3 is made up of 13 amino acids. The junction had 7 bases not matched to a gene; V was cut back by 5 bases and J by 5 bases. This chain's CDR3 is CSVLHGTGYGYTF. As DNA, the CDR3 is TGCAGCGTTCTCCACGGGACAGGATATGGCTACACCTTC.

V and J are TRBV28 and TRBJ1-6, with a tentative D call TRBD1 (6 bases). The germline V gene encodes CDR1 MDHEN and CDR2 SYDVKM. The V gene lost 7 bases and the J gene lost 6 bases, with 16 bases spanning the gap. There are 15 residues in the CDR3. CDR3 sequence reads: CASTYLGAINSPLHF. Here the CDR3 DNA reads TGTGCCAGCACCTATCTGGGGGCGATTAATTCACCCCTCCACTTT.

Concerning this clone: A read error may account for a junction end that differs from germline. This sequence joins TRBV7-2 and TRBJ2-2, with 8 bases aligning to TRBD1. Germline loops: CDR1 SGHTA, CDR2 FQGNSA. The CDR3 covers 17 residues. The CDR3 loop is CASSLVPGQDNIGELFF. DNA of the CDR3: TGTGCCAGCAGCTTAGTCCCGGGACAGGATAACATCGGGGAGCTGTTTTTT.

This clone came up once. The chain links TRBV28 to TRBJ1-4, with 8 bases fitting TRBD1. Germline-derived CDR1 and CDR2 are MDHEN and SYDVKM. CDR3 length equals 16 residues. The trim removed 5 bases at V and 10 bases at J, leaving 15 bases unmatched. The CDR3 spells CASSTGGTADIAKLFF. CDR3 coding DNA: TGTGCCAGCAGTACAGGGGGGACAGCCGATATCGCAAAACTGTTTTTT.

The CDR3 region is CASSLDQANNEKLFF. The DNA for the CDR3 is TGTGCCAGCAGTTTGGATCAGGCGAATAATGAAAAACTGTTTTTT. The rearrangement joins TRBV28 to TRBJ1-4, with D unclear. The CDR3 covers 15 residues. V lost 3 bases and J lost 4, with 12 bases in between. Germline CDR1 is MDHEN and CDR2 is SYDVKM.

V usage is TRBV4-1 and J usage is TRBJ1-5; D is ambiguous. This CDR3 region has 16 residues. Trimming shortened V by 0 bases and J by 3 bases, and 12 bases separated the two germline ends. Germline CDR1 MGHRA, CDR2 YSYEKL. This CDR3 is CASSQDLDEYNQPQHF. The CDR3, as DNA: TGCGCCAGCAGCCAAGATTTGGACGAGTACAATCAGCCCCAGCATTTT.